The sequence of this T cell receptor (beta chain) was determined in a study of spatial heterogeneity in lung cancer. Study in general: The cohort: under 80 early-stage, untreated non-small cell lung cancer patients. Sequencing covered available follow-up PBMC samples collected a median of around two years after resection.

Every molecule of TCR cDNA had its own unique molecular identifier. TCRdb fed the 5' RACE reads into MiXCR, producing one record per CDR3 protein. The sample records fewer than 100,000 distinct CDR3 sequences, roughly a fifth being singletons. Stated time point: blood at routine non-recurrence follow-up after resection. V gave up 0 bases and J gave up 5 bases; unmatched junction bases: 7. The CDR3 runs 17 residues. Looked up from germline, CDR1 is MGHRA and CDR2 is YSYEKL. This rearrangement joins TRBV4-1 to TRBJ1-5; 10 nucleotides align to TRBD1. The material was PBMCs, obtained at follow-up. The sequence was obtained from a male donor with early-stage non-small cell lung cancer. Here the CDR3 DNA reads TGCGCCAGCAGCCAAGATAAGGGACAGGGGACCTATCAGCCCCAGCATTTT. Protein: CASSQDKGQGTYQPQHF.